This TCR beta chain was captured by sequencing in a study of blood T cell repertoires in COVID-19. Background on the study: Sites across the United States, Italy and Spain contributed samples from acute and convalescent COVID-19. PBMCs, B-cell-depleted T cells, or T cells were the source of the cDNA or gDNA that made up the material.

Only in-frame clones appear in the TCRdb table, and some are missing; sequencing was by immunoSEQ multiplex PCR. The sample lists about 100,000 clones; roughly 85% were seen once. Trimming at V came to 2 bases and at J to 2 bases, leaving 6 bases not matched to a gene. This CDR3 contains 15 residues. Germline V gives CDR1 SGHDT, CDR2 YYEEEE. The sequenced sample consisted of peripheral blood. The TCR sequence derives from a woman aged 70-85 years with active or convalescent COVID-19. V is TRBV5-6 and J is TRBJ1-1; 7 bases are a match to TRBD1. The CDR3 loop is CASSLVTGVNTEAFF. The CDR3 nucleotides read TGTGCCAGCAGCTTAGTCACAGGGGTAAACACTGAAGCTTTCTTT.